This is a list of T cell receptor beta chains from one sample in a study of human T cells and chemical hapten exposure. TCRdb ran MiXCR on the RACE reads and lists one entry per CDR3 protein. The table lists some 350,000 distinct CDR3 sequences, around 7% of them singletons. Here the sequenced sample was whole blood, taken in connection with sensitization to the hapten diphenylcyclopropenone (DPC). These receptors all come from a woman between 18 and 30 years old with alopecia areata. Some clones in this sample may be carry-over from other donors' samples. The CDR3 runs from the conserved cysteine through the conserved F or W. A D gene is named only where the DNA matches it firmly. Clone size appears in some rows only: once, few, many, or a class for an expanded clone.

clone_size,d_call,j_call,v_call,cdr3_aa,cdr3_nt
few,TRBD1,TRBJ1-5,TRBV12-3/TRBV12-4,CASQETGNQPQHF,TGTGCCAGCCAGGAGACAGGGAATCAGCCCCAGCATTTT
many,-,TRBJ2-5,TRBV20-1,CSARVAQETQYF,TGCAGTGCTAGAGTCGCGCAAGAGACCCAGTACTTC
-,TRBD2,TRBJ2-3,TRBV7-2,CASSPEVAGGRYTQYF,TGTGCCAGCAGCCCCGAGGTAGCGGGGGGGCGTTATACGCAGTATTTT
-,-,TRBJ1-1,TRBV6-4,CASSEYWSGSEAFF,TGTGCCAGCAGTGAATATTGGAGTGGATCTGAAGCTTTCTTT
many,TRBD2,TRBJ2-3,TRBV7-8,CASSSLRSGGLSTDTQYF,TGTGCCAGCAGCTCCCTCCGAAGCGGGGGGCTTAGCACAGATACGCAGTATTTT
many,-,TRBJ1-5,TRBV21-1,CASSKYRGHPRQPQHF,TGTGCCAGCAGCAAATACAGGGGGCACCCTCGTCAGCCCCAGCATTTT
many,-,TRBJ2-1,TRBV20-1,CSARVVPNEQFF,TGCAGTGCTAGGGTGGTCCCCAATGAGCAGTTCTTC
few,-,TRBJ2-5,TRBV6-2/TRBV6-3,CASSRTRPPPETQYF,TGTGCCAGCAGCCGAACTAGACCTCCTCCAGAGACCCAGTACTTC
many,-,TRBJ1-2,TRBV20-1,CSAYGEDPYSGIANYGYTF,TGCAGTGCTTACGGAGAAGACCCCTATTCGGGGATAGCTAACTATGGCTACACCTTC
-,-,TRBJ2-5,TRBV7-9,CASSPRDNQETQYF,TGTGCCAGCAGCCCCCGGGACAACCAAGAGACCCAGTACTTC
few,TRBD1,TRBJ2-5,TRBV20-1,CSATPTGEQETQYF,TGCAGTGCTACCCCAACAGGGGAACAAGAGACCCAGTACTTC
few,TRBD1,TRBJ1-2,TRBV2,CASSEEGGSGYGYTF,TGTGCCAGCAGTGAAGAAGGGGGCTCAGGGTATGGCTACACCTTC
few,-,TRBJ2-3,TRBV24-1,CATSDLPGHRFTDTQYF,TGTGCCACCAGTGATTTGCCAGGACACCGTTTCACAGATACGCAGTATTTT
-,TRBD1,TRBJ1-2,TRBV12-3/TRBV12-4,CASSGTGGYGYTF,TGTGCCAGCAGTGGGACAGGGGGATATGGCTACACCTTC
-,-,TRBJ1-2,TRBV11-1,CASSLAVRGYGYTF,TGTGCCAGCAGCTTAGCCGTCAGGGGCTATGGCTACACCTTC
few,TRBD2,TRBJ2-2,TRBV7-6,CASSLVAPGLADTGELFF,TGTGCCAGCAGCTTAGTAGCTCCGGGACTAGCGGACACCGGGGAGCTGTTTTTT
many,TRBD1,TRBJ2-3,TRBV20-1,CSARAGHSRGITDTQYF,TGCAGTGCTAGAGCGGGCCATAGCAGGGGGATCACAGATACGCAGTATTTT
few,-,TRBJ2-5,TRBV9,CASSVGVSSETQYF,TGTGCCAGCAGCGTAGGGGTTAGCTCGGAGACCCAGTACTTC
few,TRBD2,TRBJ2-1,TRBV7-8,CASSLEGTSYYNEQFF,TGTGCCAGCAGCTTAGAAGGGACTAGCTACTACAATGAGCAGTTCTTC
many,-,TRBJ2-2,TRBV5-4,CASRLVSTGELFF,TGTGCCAGCAGGCTAGTTTCCACCGGGGAGCTGTTTTTT
many,-,TRBJ2-1,TRBV6-2/TRBV6-3,CASSYENRGGEQFF,TGTGCCAGCAGTTACGAAAACAGGGGAGGTGAGCAGTTCTTC
-,-,TRBJ2-1,TRBV6-2/TRBV6-3,CASTWTGTVNEQFF,TGTGCCAGCACATGGACGGGGACTGTCAATGAGCAGTTCTTC
-,-,TRBJ2-1,TRBV7-9,CASSPTYNEQFF,TGTGCCAGCAGCCCGACCTACAATGAGCAGTTCTTC